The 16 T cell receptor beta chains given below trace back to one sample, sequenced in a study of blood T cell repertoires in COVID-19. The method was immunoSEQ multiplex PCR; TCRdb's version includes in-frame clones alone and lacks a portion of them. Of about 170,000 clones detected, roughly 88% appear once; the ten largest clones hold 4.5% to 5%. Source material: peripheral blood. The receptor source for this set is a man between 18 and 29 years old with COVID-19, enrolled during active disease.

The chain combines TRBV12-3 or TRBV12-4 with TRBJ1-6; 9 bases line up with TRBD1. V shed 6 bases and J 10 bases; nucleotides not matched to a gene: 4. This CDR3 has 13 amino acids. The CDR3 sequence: CASRTGGVSPLHF. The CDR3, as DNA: TGTGCCAGCAGGACAGGGGGAGTATCACCCCTCCACTTT.

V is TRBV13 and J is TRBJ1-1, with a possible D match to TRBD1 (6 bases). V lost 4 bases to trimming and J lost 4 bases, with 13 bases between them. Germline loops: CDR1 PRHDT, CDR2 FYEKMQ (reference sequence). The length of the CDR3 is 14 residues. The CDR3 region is CASSYYRAGTEAFF. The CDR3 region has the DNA TGTGCCAGCAGCTACTACAGGGCAGGCACTGAAGCTTTCTTT. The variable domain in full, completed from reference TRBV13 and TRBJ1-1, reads AAGVIQSPRHLIKEKRETATLKCYPIPRHDTVYWYQQGPGQDPQFLISFYEKMQSDKGSIPDRFSAQQFSDYHSELNMSSLELGDSALYFCASSYYRAGTEAFFGQGTRLTVV.

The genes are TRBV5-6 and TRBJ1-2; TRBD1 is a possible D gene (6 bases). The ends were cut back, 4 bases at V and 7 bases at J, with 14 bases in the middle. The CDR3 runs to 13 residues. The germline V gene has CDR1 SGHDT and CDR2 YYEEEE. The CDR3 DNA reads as TGTGCCAGCAGCCGAGACAGGATAACTGGCTACACCTTC. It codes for CASSRDRITGYTF.

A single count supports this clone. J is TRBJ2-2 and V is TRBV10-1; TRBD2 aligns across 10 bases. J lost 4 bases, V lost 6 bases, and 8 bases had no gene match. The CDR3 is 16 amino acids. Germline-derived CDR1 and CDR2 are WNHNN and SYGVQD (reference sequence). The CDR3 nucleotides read TGCGCCAGCAGCCCTAGCGGGAGAGGCGGCACCGGGGAGCTGTTTTTT. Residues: CASSPSGRGGTGELFF.

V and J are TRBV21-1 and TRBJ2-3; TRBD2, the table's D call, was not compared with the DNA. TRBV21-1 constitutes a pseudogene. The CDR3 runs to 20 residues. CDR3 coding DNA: TGTGCCAGCAGCAAATCGGGGGATTTTAAGGCAGGGCCTAACACAGATACGCAGTATTTT. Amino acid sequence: CASSKSGDFKAGPNTDTQYF.

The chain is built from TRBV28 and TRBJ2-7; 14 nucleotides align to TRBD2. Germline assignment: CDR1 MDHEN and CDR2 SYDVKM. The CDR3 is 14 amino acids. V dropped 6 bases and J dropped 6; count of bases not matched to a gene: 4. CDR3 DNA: TGTGCCAGCAGCCCGGGACTAGCGGGAGCCGAGCAGTACTTC. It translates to CASSPGLAGAEQYF.

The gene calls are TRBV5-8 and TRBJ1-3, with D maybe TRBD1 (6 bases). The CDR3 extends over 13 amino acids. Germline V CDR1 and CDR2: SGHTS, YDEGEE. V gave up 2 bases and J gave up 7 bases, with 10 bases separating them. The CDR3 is CASSFGQPNTIYF. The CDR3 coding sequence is TGTGCCAGCAGCTTCGGACAGCCGAACACCATATATTTT.

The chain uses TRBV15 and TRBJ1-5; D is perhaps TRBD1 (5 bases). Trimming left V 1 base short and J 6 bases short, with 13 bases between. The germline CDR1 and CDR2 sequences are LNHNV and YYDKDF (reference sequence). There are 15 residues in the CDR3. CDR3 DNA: TGTGCCACCAGCAGAGGAGGCCAGGGCATTCAGCCCCAGCATTTT. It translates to CATSRGGQGIQPQHF. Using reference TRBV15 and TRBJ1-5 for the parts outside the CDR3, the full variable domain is DAMVIQNPRYQVTQFGKPVTLSCSQTLNHNVMYWYQQKSSQAPKLLFHYYDKDFNNEADTPDNFQSRRPNTSFCFLDIRSPGLGDTAMYLCATSRGGQGIQPQHFGDGTRLSIL.

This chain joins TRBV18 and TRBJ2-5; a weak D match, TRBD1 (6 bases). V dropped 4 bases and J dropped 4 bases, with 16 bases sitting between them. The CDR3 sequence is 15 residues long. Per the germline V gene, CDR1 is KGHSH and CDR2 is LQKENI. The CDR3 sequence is CASSRATGTIETQYF. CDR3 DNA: TGTGCCAGCTCACGGGCGACCGGGACAATAGAGACCCAGTACTTC.

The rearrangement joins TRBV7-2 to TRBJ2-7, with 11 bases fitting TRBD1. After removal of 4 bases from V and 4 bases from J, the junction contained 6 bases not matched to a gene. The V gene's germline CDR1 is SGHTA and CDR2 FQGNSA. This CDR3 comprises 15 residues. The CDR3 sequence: CASSWDRGARYEQYF. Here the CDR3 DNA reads TGTGCCAGCAGCTGGGACAGGGGGGCTAGGTACGAGCAGTACTTC.

CDR3 loop: CASSGLASYNEQFF. CDR3 coding DNA: TGTGCCAGCAGCGGCCTAGCGAGCTACAATGAGCAGTTCTTC. J is TRBJ2-1 and V is TRBV9; maybe TRBD2 (6 bases). Germline V gene lookup returns CDR1 SGDLS and CDR2 YYNGEE. This CDR3 has 14 amino acids. V lost 3 bases and J lost 3, with 10 bases in between.

In DNA form, the CDR3 reads TGTGCCTCACTTGGGGGGGGAGGGCCGTTGGGGCAGTACTTC. Translating it yields CASLGGGGPLGQYF. This sequence joins TRBV28 and TRBJ2-7, with 7 bases fitting TRBD2. From germline, CDR1 is MDHEN and CDR2 SYDVKM. This CDR3 has 14 residues. V shed 11 bases and J 9 bases; nucleotides not matched to a gene: 19.

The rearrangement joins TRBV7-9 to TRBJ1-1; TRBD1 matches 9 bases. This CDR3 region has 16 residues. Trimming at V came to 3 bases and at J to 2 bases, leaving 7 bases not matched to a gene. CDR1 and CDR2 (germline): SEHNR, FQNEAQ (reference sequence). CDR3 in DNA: TGTGCCAGCAGCTTTCCCACAGGGGGCGTTAACACTGAAGCTTTCTTT. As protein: CASSFPTGGVNTEAFF.

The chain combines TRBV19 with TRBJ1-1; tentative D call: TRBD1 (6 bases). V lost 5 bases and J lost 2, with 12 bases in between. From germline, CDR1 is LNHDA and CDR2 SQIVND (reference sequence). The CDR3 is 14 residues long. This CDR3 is CASSLGQRNTEAFF. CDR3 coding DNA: TGTGCCAGTAGTCTAGGACAGAGAAACACTGAAGCTTTCTTT.

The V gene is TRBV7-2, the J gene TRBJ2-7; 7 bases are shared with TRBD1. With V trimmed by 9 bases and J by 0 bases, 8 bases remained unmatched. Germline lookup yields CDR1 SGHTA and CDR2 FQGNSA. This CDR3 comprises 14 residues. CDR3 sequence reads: CASRDRTSSYEQYF. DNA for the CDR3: TGTGCCAGTCGGGACAGAACGAGCTCCTACGAGCAGTACTTC.

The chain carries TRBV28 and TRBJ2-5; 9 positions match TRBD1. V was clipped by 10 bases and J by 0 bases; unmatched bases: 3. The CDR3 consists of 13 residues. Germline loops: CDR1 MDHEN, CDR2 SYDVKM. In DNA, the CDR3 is TGTGCCACGGGGACAGGGTACCAAGAGACCCAGTACTTC. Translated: CATGTGYQETQYF.